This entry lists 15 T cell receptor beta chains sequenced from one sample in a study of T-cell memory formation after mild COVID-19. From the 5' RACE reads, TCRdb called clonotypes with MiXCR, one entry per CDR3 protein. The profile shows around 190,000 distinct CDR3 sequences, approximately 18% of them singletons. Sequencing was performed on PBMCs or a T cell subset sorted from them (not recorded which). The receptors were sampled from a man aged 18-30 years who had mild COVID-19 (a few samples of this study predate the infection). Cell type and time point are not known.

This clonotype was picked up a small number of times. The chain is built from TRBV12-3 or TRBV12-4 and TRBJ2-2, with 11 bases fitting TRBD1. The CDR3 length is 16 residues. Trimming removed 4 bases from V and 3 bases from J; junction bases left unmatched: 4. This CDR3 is CASSSDRGPYTGELFF. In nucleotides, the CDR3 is TGTGCCAGCAGTTCGGACAGGGGGCCGTACACCGGGGAGCTGTTTTTT.

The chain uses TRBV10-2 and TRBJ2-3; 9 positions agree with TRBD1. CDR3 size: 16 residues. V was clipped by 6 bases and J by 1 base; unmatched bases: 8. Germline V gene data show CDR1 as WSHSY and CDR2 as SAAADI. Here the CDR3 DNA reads TGCGCCAGCAGAAAAAACAGGGGGCAAGGCACAGATACGCAGTATTTT. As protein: CASRKNRGQGTDTQYF.

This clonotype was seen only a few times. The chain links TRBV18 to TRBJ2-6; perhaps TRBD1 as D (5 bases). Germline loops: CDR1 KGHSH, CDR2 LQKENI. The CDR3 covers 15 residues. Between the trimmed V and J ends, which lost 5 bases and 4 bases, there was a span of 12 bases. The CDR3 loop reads CASSGGQGGANVLTF. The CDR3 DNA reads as TGTGCCAGCTCAGGCGGCCAGGGAGGGGCCAACGTCCTGACTTTC.

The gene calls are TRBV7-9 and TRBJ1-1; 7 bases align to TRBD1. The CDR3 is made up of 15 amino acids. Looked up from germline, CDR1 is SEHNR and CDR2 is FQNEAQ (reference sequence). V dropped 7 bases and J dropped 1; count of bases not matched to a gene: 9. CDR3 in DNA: TGTGCCAGCACCCCTTGGGGACAGCAGAACACTGAAGCTTTCTTT. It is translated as CASTPWGQQNTEAFF.

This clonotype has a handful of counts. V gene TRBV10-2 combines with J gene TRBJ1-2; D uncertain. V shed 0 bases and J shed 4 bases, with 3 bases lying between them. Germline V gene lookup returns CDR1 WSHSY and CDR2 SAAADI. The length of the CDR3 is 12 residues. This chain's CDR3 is CASSESVYGYTF. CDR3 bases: TGCGCCAGCAGTGAGTCGGTCTATGGCTACACCTTC.

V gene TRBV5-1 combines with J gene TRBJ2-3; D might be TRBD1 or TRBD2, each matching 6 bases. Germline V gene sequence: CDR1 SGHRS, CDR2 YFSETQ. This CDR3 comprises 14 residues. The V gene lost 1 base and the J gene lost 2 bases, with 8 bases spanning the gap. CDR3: CASSLTGATDTQYF. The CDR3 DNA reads TGCGCCAGCAGCTTGACGGGGGCCACAGATACGCAGTATTTT.

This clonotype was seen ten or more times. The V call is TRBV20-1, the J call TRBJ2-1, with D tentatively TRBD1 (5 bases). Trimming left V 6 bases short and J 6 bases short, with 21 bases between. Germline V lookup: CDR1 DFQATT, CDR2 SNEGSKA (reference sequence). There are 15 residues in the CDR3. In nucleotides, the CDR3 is TGCAGTGCCCACATACGCTCCTCCCAGGGCAATGAGCAGTTCTTC. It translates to CSAHIRSSQGNEQFF.

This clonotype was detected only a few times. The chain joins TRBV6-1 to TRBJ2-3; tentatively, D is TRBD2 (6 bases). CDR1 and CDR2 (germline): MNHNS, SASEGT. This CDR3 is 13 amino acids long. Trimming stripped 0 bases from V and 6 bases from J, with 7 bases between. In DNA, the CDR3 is TGTGCCAGCAGTGAAGCGCTAGCGGATACGCAGTATTTT. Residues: CASSEALADTQYF.

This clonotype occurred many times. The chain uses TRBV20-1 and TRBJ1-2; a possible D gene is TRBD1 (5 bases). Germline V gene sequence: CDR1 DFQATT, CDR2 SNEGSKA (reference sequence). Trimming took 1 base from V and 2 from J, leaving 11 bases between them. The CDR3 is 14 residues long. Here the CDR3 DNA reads TGCAGTGCTAGAGGGGGGGGTGGCAACTATGGCTACACCTTC. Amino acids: CSARGGGGNYGYTF.

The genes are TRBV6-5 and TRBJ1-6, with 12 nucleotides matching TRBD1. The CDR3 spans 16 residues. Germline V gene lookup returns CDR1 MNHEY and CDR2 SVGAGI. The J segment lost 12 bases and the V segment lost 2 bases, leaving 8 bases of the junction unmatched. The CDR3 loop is CASSYLGTGGIKPLHF. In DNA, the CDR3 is TGTGCCAGCAGTTACCTCGGGACAGGGGGCATTAAACCCCTCCACTTT.

CDR3 nucleotide sequence: TGTGCCACCAGCAGGCCCCCCGCGCAAACCTTTTATAGCAATCAGCCCCAGCATTTT. Protein sequence: CATSRPPAQTFYSNQPQHF. This rearrangement joins TRBV15 to TRBJ1-5, with no clear D. Trimming stripped 3 bases from V and 0 bases from J, with 21 bases between. The germline V gene encodes CDR1 LNHNV and CDR2 YYDKDF (reference sequence). The CDR3 sequence is 19 residues long.

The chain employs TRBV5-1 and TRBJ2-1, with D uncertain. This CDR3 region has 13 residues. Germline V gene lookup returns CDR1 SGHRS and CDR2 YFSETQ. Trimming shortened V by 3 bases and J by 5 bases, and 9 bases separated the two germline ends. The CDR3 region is CASSYRLHNEQFF. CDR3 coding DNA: TGCGCCAGCAGCTACCGACTCCACAATGAGCAGTTCTTC.

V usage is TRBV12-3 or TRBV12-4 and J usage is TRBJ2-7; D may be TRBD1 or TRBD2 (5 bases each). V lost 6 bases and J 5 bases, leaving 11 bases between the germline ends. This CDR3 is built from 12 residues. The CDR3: CASSQRGHEQYF. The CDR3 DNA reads TGTGCCAGCAGCCAGAGGGGCCACGAGCAGTACTTC.

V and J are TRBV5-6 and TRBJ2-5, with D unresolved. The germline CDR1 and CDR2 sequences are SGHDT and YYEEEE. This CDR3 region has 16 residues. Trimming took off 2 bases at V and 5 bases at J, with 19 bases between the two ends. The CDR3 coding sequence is TGTGCCAGCAGCTTTGACCCCGGGCTGCAAGGGGAGACCCAGTACTTC. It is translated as CASSFDPGLQGETQYF.

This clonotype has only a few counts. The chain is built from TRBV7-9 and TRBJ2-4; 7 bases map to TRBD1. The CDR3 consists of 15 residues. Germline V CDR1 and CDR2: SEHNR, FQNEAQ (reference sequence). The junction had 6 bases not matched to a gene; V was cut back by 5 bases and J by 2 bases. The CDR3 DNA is TGTGCCAGCAGCGGGCGACAGGGCTCCAAAAACATTCAGTACTTC. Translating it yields CASSGRQGSKNIQYF.